This TCR beta chain stems from a study of T-cell memory formation after mild COVID-19. Study-wide findings and caveats: Later expanders leaned CD4+, whereas day 15 to 85 contracting clones were balanced CD4/CD8.

Sample barcodes and UMIs were carried by the TCR alpha and TCR beta cDNA libraries that 5'RACE generated with constant-segment primers. TCRdb ran MiXCR on the 5' RACE reads and lists one entry per CDR3 protein. In the table there are 300,000 to 400,000 distinct CDR3 sequences, 25% to 30% of which are singletons. Points on this clonotype: Its antigen remains unknown.

Trimming at V came to 0 bases and at J to 0 bases, leaving 10 bases not matched to a gene. This CDR3 is built from 20 residues. The germline CDR1 and CDR2 sequences are MGHRA and YSYEKL. This sequence originates from an adult woman who had mild COVID-19 (a few samples of this study predate the infection). Cell type and time point are not known. The sample taken for sequencing was PBMCs or a T cell subset sorted from them (not recorded which). The chain carries TRBV4-1 and TRBJ2-6; 8 nucleotides line up with TRBD1. CDR3 region: CASSQDSTGGLGSGANVLTF. CDR3 bases: TGCGCCAGCAGCCAAGACTCAACAGGGGGACTGGGCTCTGGGGCCAACGTCCTGACTTTC.